The rows below give T cell receptor beta chains drawn from one sample of a study of T cells after yellow fever vaccination. TCRdb analysed the 5' RACE reads with MiXCR anew, one entry per CDR3 protein. The sample has some 500,000 distinct CDR3 sequences; less than 15% are singletons. Sample: PBMCs, taken on the day of the yellow fever booster vaccination. The receptors shown here come from a man aged 25-45 years who received the YFV17D yellow fever vaccine. The CDR3 runs from the conserved cysteine through the conserved F or W. The size of a clone is reported for some rows only, either as once, few or many, or as a class for expanded clones.

CDR3aa	v_gene	j_gene	abundance
CASSVEGSGANVLTF	TRBV9	TRBJ2-6	.
CASRPGQHPEQFF	TRBV12-3/TRBV12-4	TRBJ2-1	few
CSASPSGRGYEQFF	TRBV20-1	TRBJ2-1	.
CASSLPQQGYEQYF	TRBV5-1	TRBJ2-7	few
CSVEVTSGFNEQFF	TRBV29-1	TRBJ2-1	once
CASSPDRGQNGELFF	TRBV5-6	TRBJ2-2	few
CASPNGNTGELFF	TRBV28	TRBJ2-2	few
CASSTSTGLAAGETQYF	TRBV5-5	TRBJ2-5	.
CASSRQRQGLNSPLHF	TRBV4-3	TRBJ1-6	few
CASSLGTTSGAYNEQFF	TRBV7-6	TRBJ2-1	.
CSVEAGRWDRQYF	TRBV29-1	TRBJ2-7	.
CASSQRQGATEAFF	TRBV16	TRBJ1-1	.
CSARDQTSGSETQYF	TRBV20-1	TRBJ2-5	many
CASRYSLAGGDTQYF	TRBV7-6	TRBJ2-3	few
CATSRGTDSNQPQHF	TRBV24-1	TRBJ1-5	.
CASSPGGAGNEQFF	TRBV7-2	TRBJ2-1	.
CASSLEWDRGFTGELFF	TRBV5-1	TRBJ2-2	few
CASSSSSGWEDTQYF	TRBV5-1	TRBJ2-3	.
CASSHRVLSGANVLTF	TRBV3-1	TRBJ2-6	.
CASSPGSGSQYEQYF	TRBV18	TRBJ2-7	.
CASSLAPPSGRGNVQETQYF	TRBV7-3	TRBJ2-5	few
CSARVGAGGNEQYF	TRBV20-1	TRBJ2-7	.
CASSSSSDIYNEQFF	TRBV7-2	TRBJ2-1	few
CASSLASGGPQPQHF	TRBV7-9	TRBJ1-5	few
CASSFPGTPDTQYF	TRBV12-3/TRBV12-4	TRBJ2-3	.
CASRPGTGGNEQYF	TRBV12-3/TRBV12-4	TRBJ2-7	.
CASSDPGLAGGYEQYF	TRBV5-1	TRBJ2-7	many
CSASLLGAQETQYF	TRBV20-1	TRBJ2-5	few
CASRPTMDTQYF	TRBV6-4	TRBJ2-3	few
CARPGQPTIAAKNIQYF	TRBV19	TRBJ2-4	.
CTSSQEPGLAGENEQFF	TRBV1	TRBJ2-1	few
CASSSRLGNAVETQYF	TRBV5-1	TRBJ2-5	.
CASTISGRTYEQYF	TRBV6-1	TRBJ2-7	.
CASSSGMDTTFF	TRBV5-1	TRBJ2-1	many
CASSAPGTSGITGELFF	TRBV9	TRBJ2-2	.
CASSHNPTGGAYEQYF	TRBV13	TRBJ2-7	.
CSARDGHREIYGYTF	TRBV20-1	TRBJ1-2	.
CASSQEAGMFLGGERSETQYF	TRBV4-2	TRBJ2-5	many
CASSLSGGRYNEQFF	TRBV7-2	TRBJ2-1	.
CASSPLSGSFYNEQFF	TRBV12-3/TRBV12-4	TRBJ2-1	.